The clone carrying this T cell receptor (beta chain) has only a few counts. This specimen comes from a study of blood T cell repertoires in COVID-19. The overall study: Nucleic acid was either cDNA or gDNA, and it came from T cells, B-cell-depleted T cells, or PBMCs.

The assay was immunoSEQ multiplex PCR, and TCRdb's table has in-frame clones only and misses some. The sample contains around 57,000 clones, 82% of which appear only once. This clonotype originated in a woman in her sixties or seventies with acute or convalescent COVID-19. The sequenced sample consisted of peripheral blood.

CDR3 sequence: CASSSQTGGRDTQYF. The CDR3, as DNA: TGCGCCAGCAGCTCCCAGACAGGGGGCCGGGATACGCAGTATTTT. The gene calls are TRBV5-1 and TRBJ2-3; 10 nucleotides match TRBD1. CDR3 size: 15 residues. Germline assignment: CDR1 SGHRS and CDR2 YFSETQ. Trimming took 3 bases from V and 6 from J; bases not matched to a gene: 7.